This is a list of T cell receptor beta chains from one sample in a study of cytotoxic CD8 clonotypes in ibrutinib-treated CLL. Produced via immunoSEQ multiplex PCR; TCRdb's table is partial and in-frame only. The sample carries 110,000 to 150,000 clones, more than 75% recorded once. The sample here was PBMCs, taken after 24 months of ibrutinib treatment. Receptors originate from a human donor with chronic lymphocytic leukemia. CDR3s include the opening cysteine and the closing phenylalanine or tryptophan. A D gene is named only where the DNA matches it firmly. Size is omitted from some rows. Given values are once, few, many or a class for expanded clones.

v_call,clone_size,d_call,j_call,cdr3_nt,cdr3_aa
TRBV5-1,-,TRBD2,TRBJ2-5,TGCGCCAGCAGCTTGACGGCTAGCGGGGGGGCCTCCCTGGAGACCCAGTACTTC,CASSLTASGGASLETQYF
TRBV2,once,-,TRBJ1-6,TGTGCCAGCAGTGCAGGCGAGGCCCCGAGAGGGCCCCTCCACTTT,CASSAGEAPRGPLHF
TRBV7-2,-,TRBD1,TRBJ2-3,TGTGCCAGCAGCTTAGGGTCGGGACAGGGCACAGATACGCAGTATTTT,CASSLGSGQGTDTQYF
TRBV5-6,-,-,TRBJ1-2,TGTGCCAGCAGCTTGGCGATGGGCGGCTACACCTTC,CASSLAMGGYTF
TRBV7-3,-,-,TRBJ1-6,TGTGCCAGCAGCTTAGGGGGGGCGAATTCACCCCTCCACTTT,CASSLGGANSPLHF
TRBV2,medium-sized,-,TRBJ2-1,TGTGCCAGCAGTGTGTACAATGAGCAGTTCTTC,CASSVYNEQFF
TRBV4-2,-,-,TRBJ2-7,TGTGCCAGCAGCCAAGATCTCGGCAGGAACGCCTACGAGCAGTACTTC,CASSQDLGRNAYEQYF
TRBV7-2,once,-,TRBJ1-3,TGTGCCAGCAGCGAACCTGGAAACACCATATATTTT,CASSEPGNTIYF
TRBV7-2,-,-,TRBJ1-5,TGTGCCAGCAGCTTATATAATCAGCCCCAGCATTTT,CASSLYNQPQHF
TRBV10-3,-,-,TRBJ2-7,TGTGCCATCAGTGAGTCGAGCCAGCTGCCCTACGAGCAGTACTTC,CAISESSQLPYEQYF
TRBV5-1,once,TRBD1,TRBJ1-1,TGCGCCAGCAGCCAGGGACAGGGAGGGACTGAAGCTTTCTTT,CASSQGQGGTEAFF
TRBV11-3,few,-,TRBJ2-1,TGTGCCAGCAGCTTAGGTCAGGGGTATTACAATGAGCAGTTCTTC,CASSLGQGYYNEQFF
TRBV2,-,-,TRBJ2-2,TGTGCCAGCACCCCGACCCGGGTGGGGGAGCTGTTTTTT,CASTPTRVGELFF
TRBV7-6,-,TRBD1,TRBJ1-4,TGTGCCAGCAGCCGAGGGGGCAGGTCACCCCCTAATGAAAAACTGTTTTTT,CASSRGGRSPPNEKLFF
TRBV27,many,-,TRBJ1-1,TGTGCCAGCTACTTAAATTCGAACACTGAAGCTTTCTTT,CASYLNSNTEAFF
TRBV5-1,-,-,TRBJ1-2,TGCGCCAGCAGGGAGGGGCAGGGGTCCTATGGCTACACCTTC,CASREGQGSYGYTF
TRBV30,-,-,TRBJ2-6,TGTGCCTGGTCCCAGCTCTCTGGGGCCAACGTCCTGACTTTC,CAWSQLSGANVLTF
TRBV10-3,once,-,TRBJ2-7,TGTGCCATCAGTGAGTCAAGAGGCGAGCAGTACTTC,CAISESRGEQYF
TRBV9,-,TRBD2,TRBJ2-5,TGTGCCAGCAGCGTAGGACTAGCGGATATCCAAGAGACCCAGTACTTC,CASSVGLADIQETQYF
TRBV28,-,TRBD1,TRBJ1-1,TGTGCCAGCAGTCGACAGGGTGGGACTGAAGCTTTCTTT,CASSRQGGTEAFF
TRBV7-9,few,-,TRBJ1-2,TGTGCCAGCAGCTTAGTTTTCCAGCCCAGCATCAACTATGGCTACACCTTC,CASSLVFQPSINYGYTF
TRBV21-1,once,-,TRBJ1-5,TGTGCCAGCAGCCTAAGATCGGGGAATCAGCCCCAGCATTTT,CASSLRSGNQPQHF
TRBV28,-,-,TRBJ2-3,TGTGCCAGCAGTTCGGGACCGCCTGGGCATACGCAGTATTTT,CASSSGPPGHTQYF
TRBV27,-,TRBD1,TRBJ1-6,TGTGCCAGCAGATCCAGGGCGACAGGGGGCAATAATTCACCCCTCCACTTT,CASRSRATGGNNSPLHF
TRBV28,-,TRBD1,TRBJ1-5,TGTGCCAGCAAGAGGGACAGTCTCAATCAGCCCCAGCATTTT,CASKRDSLNQPQHF
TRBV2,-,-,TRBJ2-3,TGTGCCAGCAGCCCCGGGACACCAACTCCCTATACGCAGTATTTT,CASSPGTPTPYTQYF
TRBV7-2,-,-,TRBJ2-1,TGTGCCAGCAGCTTAGACGCGGGGTCCTACAATGAGCAGTTCTTC,CASSLDAGSYNEQFF
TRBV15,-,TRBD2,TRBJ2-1,TGTGCCACCAGCGACCCCCGGACTAGCGGGAGCGCCTGGATTGAGCAGTTCTTC,CATSDPRTSGSAWIEQFF
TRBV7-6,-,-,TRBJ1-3,TGTGCCAGCAGCTTAGGGGGAAACACCATATATTTT,CASSLGGNTIYF
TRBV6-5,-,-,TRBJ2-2,TGTGCCAGCAGTTACTCGCGACAGGCGGACACCGGGGAGCTGTTTTTT,CASSYSRQADTGELFF
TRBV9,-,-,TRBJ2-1,TGTGCCAGCAGCGTAACCGGCGGCAGGAAAGACAATGAGCAGTTCTTC,CASSVTGGRKDNEQFF
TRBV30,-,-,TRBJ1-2,TGTGCCTGGAGCCGGACAGCCTATGGCTACACCTTC,CAWSRTAYGYTF
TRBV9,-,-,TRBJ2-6,TGTGCCAGCAGCGCCCAAGGGGGGGCCAACGTCCTGACTTTC,CASSAQGGANVLTF
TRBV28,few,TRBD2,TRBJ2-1,TGTGCCAGCAGCACCCTAGCGGCTTACAATGAGCAGTTCTTC,CASSTLAAYNEQFF
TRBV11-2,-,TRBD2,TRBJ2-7,TGTGCCAGCAGCTTGGGACTAGCTGCCTACGAGCAGTACTTC,CASSLGLAAYEQYF
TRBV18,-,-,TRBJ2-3,TGTGCCAGCTCACCACCCGCGGTGACAGATACGCAGTATTTT,CASSPPAVTDTQYF
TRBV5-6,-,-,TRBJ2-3,TGTGCCAGCAGCCCCCACACTAGCACAGATACGCAGTATTTT,CASSPHTSTDTQYF
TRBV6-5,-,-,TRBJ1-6,TGTGCCAGCAGTTACCGGACAGCAGATAATTCACCCCTCCACTTT,CASSYRTADNSPLHF
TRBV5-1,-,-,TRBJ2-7,TGCGCCAGCAGCTTGGGGGTTAGCGGCGCCTACGAGCAGTACTTC,CASSLGVSGAYEQYF
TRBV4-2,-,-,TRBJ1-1,TGTGCCAGCAGCCTTGAGGGGGAAGCTTTCTTT,CASSLEGEAFF
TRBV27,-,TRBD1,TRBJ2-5,TGTGCCAGCAGTTTTGGGGACAGTAGAAAAGAGACCCAGTACTTC,CASSFGDSRKETQYF